This T cell receptor beta chain was found in a study of early T cells in non-severe SARS-CoV-2 infection. This CDR3 spans 15 amino acids. Germline lookup yields CDR1 SGHVS and CDR2 FNYEAQ. J gave up 2 bases and V 3 bases, and 2 bases lay outside the gene matches. This clonotype turned up a few times. TCRdb reprocessed the 5' RACE reads with MiXCR, giving one entry per CDR3 protein. The table has some 64,000 distinct CDR3 sequences, about a tenth seen once. The chain uses TRBV7-6 and TRBJ2-2, with 8 bases identical to TRBD1. The sequenced sample was whole blood, obtained at baseline. The sequence was collected from an adult who was a healthcare worker with PCR-confirmed SARS-CoV-2 infection or an uninfected control (not recorded which). CDR3 sequence (DNA): TGTGCCAGCAGCTTGCAGGGGGCCAACACCGGGGAGCTGTTTTTT. Translated, it gives CASSLQGANTGELFF.